Each of the 31 T cell receptor beta chains below was sequenced from the same sample in a study of CD4+ T cells in melanoma. Assay: immunoSEQ multiplex PCR; the TCRdb copy retains only in-frame clones and omits some. The table includes about 10,000 clones, about 60% detected once. The source material was cells from a culture (not recorded whether cultured in vitro). Receptors were obtained from a human donor with melanoma.

The genes are TRBV30 and TRBJ2-3; TRBD1 might be the D (5 bases). Deletions cut 1 base from V and 0 bases from J, with 26 bases between. Germline V gene sequence: CDR1 GTSNPN, CDR2 SVGIG (reference sequence). The CDR3 runs to 20 residues. The CDR3 nucleotides are TGTGCCTGGAGTGGTCTCGGACGACAGATGACATGGCTCAGCACAGATACGCAGTATTTT. Amino acid sequence: CAWSGLGRQMTWLSTDTQYF.

The chain recombines TRBV6-6 with TRBJ1-5; D remains ambiguous. Between the trimmed V and J ends, which lost 7 bases and 1 base, there was a span of 14 bases. The CDR3 has 15 residues. Germline loops: CDR1 MNHNY, CDR2 SVGAGI (reference sequence). The CDR3 DNA reads TGTGCCAGCATCGCCAACAACCCCAGCAATCAGCCCCAGCATTTT. It translates to CASIANNPSNQPQHF.

V gene TRBV7-8 combines with J gene TRBJ2-3, with D possibly matching TRBD2 (7 bases). This CDR3 has 19 residues. Trimming took 1 base from V and 0 from J, leaving 20 bases between them. Germline CDR1 reads SGHVS; CDR2 reads FQNEAQ. The CDR3 region is CASSLVGTGGSDSTDTQYF. CDR3 sequence (DNA): TGTGCCAGCAGCTTAGTTGGGACGGGGGGCTCCGATAGCACAGATACGCAGTATTTT.

The V call is TRBV4-2, the J call TRBJ2-1; TRBD1 is a possible D gene (6 bases). Germline V CDR1 and CDR2: LGHNA, YNFKEQ. This CDR3 is built from 14 residues. Trimming removed 6 bases at V and 1 base at J, with 10 bases between. The CDR3 nucleotides read TGTGCCAGCAGTGTTCAGGGGTCCTACAATGAGCAGTTCTTC. Encoded protein: CASSVQGSYNEQFF.

The chain carries TRBV4-1 and TRBJ2-3; either TRBD1 or TRBD2 may supply D (5 bases each). Germline V lookup: CDR1 MGHRA, CDR2 YSYEKL. V shed 0 bases and J shed 6 bases, with 13 bases lying between them. CDR3 length: 15 amino acids. CDR3 in DNA: TGCGCCAGCAGCCAAGATTACCGGGACGTGGATACGCAGTATTTT. It yields the protein CASSQDYRDVDTQYF.

The rearrangement joins TRBV30 to TRBJ1-5, with D unclear. The germline V gene has CDR1 GTSNPN and CDR2 SVGIG (reference sequence). This CDR3 region has 17 residues. Trimming stripped 5 bases from V and 0 bases from J, with 20 bases between. The CDR3: CAWGDSVSKGSNQPQHF. The CDR3 DNA follows: TGTGCCTGGGGAGACTCCGTCTCCAAAGGTAGCAATCAGCCCCAGCATTTT.

The chain recombines TRBV27 with TRBJ1-6, with 11 bases matching TRBD1. The CDR3 extends over 20 amino acids. Trimming removed 0 bases from V and 9 bases from J; junction bases left unmatched: 16. Germline CDR1 MNHEY, CDR2 SMNVEV (reference sequence). For the CDR3, the DNA is TGTGCCAGCAGTTTATCGATGAGGACAGGGGGCGACTTATCCTTTTCACCCCTCCACTTT. Translation: CASSLSMRTGGDLSFSPLHF.

The CDR3 spells CASSDYRGINQPQHF. As DNA, the CDR3 is TGTGCCAGCAGTGACTACAGGGGCATCAATCAGCCCCAGCATTTT. The gene calls are TRBV6-5 and TRBJ1-5; 7 bases match TRBD1. This CDR3 has 15 residues. Looked up from germline, CDR1 is MNHEY and CDR2 is SVGAGI. Trimming cost V 5 bases and J 3 bases; bases outside gene matches: 7.

The chain combines TRBV6-6 with TRBJ1-6; 8 bases agree with TRBD1. The V and J ends lost 2 bases and 8 bases, in that order; junction bases with no gene match: 5. The V gene's germline CDR1 is MNHNY and CDR2 SVGAGI (reference sequence). The CDR3 has 15 residues. CDR3 coding DNA: TGTGCCAGCAGTTACGGATCAGGGGGCCATTCACCCCTCCACTTT. Translation gives CASSYGSGGHSPLHF.

The rearrangement links TRBV5-4 to TRBJ1-6, with 7 bases fitting TRBD1. Losses at the gene ends were 0 bases for V and 5 bases for J; bases not matched to a gene: 2. The germline gives CDR1 SGHNT, CDR2 YYREEE (reference sequence). The CDR3 totals 15 residues. CDR3 loop: CASSLGDRNNSPLHF. The CDR3 nucleotides read TGTGCCAGCAGCTTGGGGGACAGAAATAATTCACCCCTCCACTTT.

V and J are TRBV7-8 and TRBJ2-5; D is possibly TRBD1 or TRBD2 (5 bases each). Germline V gives CDR1 SGHVS, CDR2 FQNEAQ. The CDR3 length is 16 residues. The germline V and J ends were trimmed by 8 bases and 4 bases, with 23 bases remaining between them. The CDR3 nucleotides read TGTGCCAGCCGAGAGGATAGACTACTGAGGGGAGAGACCCAGTACTTC. This gives the protein CASREDRLLRGETQYF. Supplemented by reference TRBV7-8 and TRBJ2-5, the full variable domain reads GAGVSQSPRYKVAKRGQDVALRCDPISGHVSLFWYQQALGQGPEFLTYFQNEAQLDKSGLPSDRFFAERPEGSVSTLKIQRTQQEDSAVYLCASREDRLLRGETQYFGPGTRLLVL.

This CDR3 reads CASSFGHPSGAYEQYF. The CDR3 nucleotides are TGTGCCAGCAGCTTCGGTCACCCTAGCGGGGCCTACGAGCAGTACTTC. The chain joins TRBV5-4 to TRBJ2-7, with 9 positions matching TRBD2. CDR3 length: 16 residues. Germline assignment: CDR1 SGHNT and CDR2 YYREEE (reference sequence). The V gene end was trimmed by 2 bases and the J gene end by 2 bases; junction bases not matched to a gene: 8.

This chain links TRBV6-1 with TRBJ1-6; D unclear. Trimming cost V 8 bases and J 0 bases, with 8 bases left between them. This CDR3 spans 14 amino acids. Germline V lookup: CDR1 MNHNS, CDR2 SASEGT. This chain's CDR3 is CASLPFSYNSPLHF. The CDR3 nucleotides read TGTGCCAGCCTACCCTTCTCCTATAATTCACCCCTCCACTTT.

V gene TRBV19 combines with J gene TRBJ1-2, with no clear D. Germline CDR1 is LNHDA and CDR2 is SQIVND (reference sequence). Trimming shortened V by 3 bases and J by 0 bases, and 11 bases separated the two germline ends. This CDR3 has 15 residues. The DNA for the CDR3 is TGTGCCAGTAGTATGGCAAGGGCCCCTAACTATGGCTACACCTTC. Translation: CASSMARAPNYGYTF. The whole variable domain, remainder taken from reference TRBV19 and TRBJ1-2, is DGGITQSPKYLFRKEGQNVTLSCEQNLNHDAMYWYRQDPGQGLRLIYYSQIVNDFQKGDIAEGYSVSREKKESFPLTVTSAQKNPTAFYLCASSMARAPNYGYTFGSGTRLTVV.

The genes are TRBV7-9 and TRBJ2-7, with D possibly matching TRBD1 (6 bases). CDR1 and CDR2 from the germline V gene are SEHNR and FQNEAQ (reference sequence). V was shortened by 5 bases and J by 6 bases, with 17 bases between the two germline ends. The CDR3 is made up of 14 amino acids. The CDR3 bases are TGTGCCAGCAGCGGCAGGGGTAGTACTTTCGAGCAGTACTTC. Amino acids: CASSGRGSTFEQYF.

The DNA for the CDR3 is TGTGCCAGCAGCGTAGCGGGCCAGGGGCGCGCTGAAGCTTTCTTT. Amino acids: CASSVAGQGRAEAFF. The chain is built from TRBV9 and TRBJ1-1, with D maybe TRBD1 (6 bases). This CDR3 has 15 amino acids. The ends were cut back, 0 bases at V and 6 bases at J, with 15 bases in the middle. Germline lookup yields CDR1 SGDLS and CDR2 YYNGEE.

Here the CDR3 DNA reads TGTGCCAGCAGCCTAATAGGGACGGCATCTAACTATGGCTACACCTTC. Its protein product is CASSLIGTASNYGYTF. The V call is TRBV5-8, the J call TRBJ1-2; weak D call: TRBD1 (5 bases). This CDR3 is 16 amino acids long. Looked up from germline, CDR1 is SGHTS and CDR2 is YDEGEE. V lost 4 bases to trimming and J lost 0 bases, with 16 bases between them.

The V gene is TRBV14, the J gene TRBJ1-1; D perhaps matches TRBD1 (5 bases). This CDR3 region has 13 residues. Trimming took 6 bases from V and 8 from J, leaving 16 bases between them. Germline V CDR1 and CDR2: SGHDN, FVKESK. For the CDR3, the DNA is TGTGCCAGCAGACCGGGACCGCTTGGGGAAGCTTTCTTT. As protein: CASRPGPLGEAFF.

This chain connects TRBV5-1 to TRBJ2-1; 9 bases fit TRBD2. Germline V lookup: CDR1 SGHRS, CDR2 YFSETQ. The CDR3 loop spans 15 amino acids. The junction had 8 bases not matched to a gene; V was cut back by 0 bases and J by 10 bases. The CDR3 nucleotides read TGCGCCAGCAGCTTGGGAGGCGGGGGGGCGAGAGAGCAGTTCTTC. Its translation: CASSLGGGGAREQFF.

This clone was picked up a small number of times. J is TRBJ1-5 and V is TRBV5-6; 7 positions match TRBD1. CDR3 length equals 17 residues. Germline V CDR1 and CDR2: SGHDT, YYEEEE. J lost 4 bases, V lost 0 bases, and 10 bases had no gene match. The DNA of the CDR3 is TGTGCCAGCAGCTTGGGTGGCAGGGGGTATCGGAATCAGCCCCAGCATTTT. It yields the protein CASSLGGRGYRNQPQHF.

The chain combines TRBV30 with TRBJ1-3; 8 nucleotides align to TRBD1. The CDR3 is made up of 13 amino acids. Trimming cost V 3 bases and J 3 bases; bases outside gene matches: 1. CDR1 and CDR2 from the germline V gene are GTSNPN and SVGIG (reference sequence). The CDR3 region is CAWRTGGGNTIYF. The CDR3 nucleotides are TGTGCCTGGAGAACAGGGGGTGGAAACACCATATATTTT.

The chain uses TRBV7-9 and TRBJ2-7; 12 bases line up with TRBD1. Germline CDR1 and CDR2: SEHNR and FQNEAQ (reference sequence). Trimming at V came to 1 base and at J to 2 bases, leaving 3 bases not matched to a gene. The length of the CDR3 is 16 residues. DNA of the CDR3: TGTGCCAGCAGCTTAGTAGGGACAGGGGGCCCCTACGAGCAGTACTTC. It yields the protein CASSLVGTGGPYEQYF.

The rearrangement joins TRBV5-4 to TRBJ1-1, with D possibly being TRBD1 (5 bases). This CDR3 is built from 14 residues. The V end was cut by 4 bases, the J end by 3 bases, with 13 bases between. The germline V gene has CDR1 SGHNT and CDR2 YYREEE (reference sequence). The CDR3 DNA reads as TGTGCCAGCAGCGTATATGACAGCTACACTGAAGCTTTCTTT. Translation gives CASSVYDSYTEAFF.

This rearrangement joins TRBV10-3 to TRBJ1-5; no firm D call. The CDR3 consists of 15 residues. Trimming removed 10 bases at V and 4 bases at J, with 20 bases between. Germline CDR1 is ENHRY and CDR2 is SYGVKD. For the CDR3, the DNA is TGTGCCAGCAGCCCTCGGGAGGGCGGTAATCAGCCCCAGCATTTT. It yields the protein CASSPREGGNQPQHF.

This clone is a singleton in its sample. The chain couples TRBV7-6 to TRBJ2-1; D assignment may be TRBD1 or TRBD2 (6 bases each). Trimming took off 8 bases at V and 9 bases at J, with 17 bases between the two ends. The CDR3 has 13 amino acids. Germline V CDR1 and CDR2: SGHVS, FNYEAQ. CDR3 amino acids: CASAWGAKGEQFF. The CDR3 DNA reads as TGTGCCAGCGCGTGGGGGGCGAAAGGTGAGCAGTTCTTC.

There are a few counts of this clone. The chain recombines TRBV27 with TRBJ1-2; tentatively, D is TRBD1 (5 bases). V lost 3 bases and J 8 bases, leaving 13 bases between the germline ends. Germline V gives CDR1 MNHEY, CDR2 SMNVEV (reference sequence). The CDR3 is 13 amino acids. In DNA form, the CDR3 reads TGTGCCAGCAGTTTTTTCCGGGGGGGAGGCTACACCTTC. Protein sequence: CASSFFRGGGYTF.

This clone was counted between two and nine times. V is TRBV27 and J is TRBJ2-4; 8 bases map to TRBD1. The CDR3 totals 14 residues. Per germline, CDR1 MNHEY and CDR2 SMNVEV (reference sequence). The V gene end was trimmed by 7 bases and the J gene end by 8 bases; junction bases not matched to a gene: 10. The CDR3 protein is CASTSGTGVDIQYF. CDR3 DNA sequence: TGTGCCAGCACATCCGGGACAGGAGTAGACATTCAGTACTTC.

This chain connects TRBV5-1 to TRBJ2-2; D uncertain. Germline assignment: CDR1 SGHRS and CDR2 YFSETQ. The CDR3 spans 15 residues. The V end lost 2 bases, the J end lost 0 bases, and 8 bases lay between the germline ends. CDR3 coding DNA: TGCGCCAGCAGCTTACACTTCGCGAACACCGGGGAGCTGTTTTTT. Its translation is CASSLHFANTGELFF. The variable domain in full, completed from reference TRBV5-1 and TRBJ2-2, reads KAGVTQTPRYLIKTRGQQVTLSCSPISGHRSVSWYQQTPGQGLQFLFEYFSETQRNKGNFPGRFSGRQFSNSRSEMNVSTLELGDSALYLCASSLHFANTGELFFGEGSRLTVL.

The chain carries TRBV2 and TRBJ1-1; D is possibly TRBD1 (5 bases). Trimming took 8 bases from V and 6 from J, leaving 19 bases between them. This CDR3 contains 14 residues. The germline V gene has CDR1 SNHLY and CDR2 FYNNEI. CDR3 coding DNA: TGTGCCAGCTTTACTGTTAAAGGGGTCGCTGAAGCTTTCTTT. Translating it yields CASFTVKGVAEAFF.

The chain joins TRBV15 to TRBJ2-7; the D is unclear. Trimming stripped 0 bases from V and 3 bases from J, with 9 bases between. The germline gives CDR1 LNHNV, CDR2 YYDKDF (reference sequence). This CDR3 contains 14 residues. In nucleotides, the CDR3 is TGTGCCACCAGCAGAGATCGGGCACACTACGAGCAGTACTTC. It translates to CATSRDRAHYEQYF.

The sample holds a few counts of this clone. The chain joins TRBV10-3 to TRBJ1-5; D gene ambiguous. With 2 bases removed from V and 9 bases from J, the gap between germline ends came to 5 bases. This CDR3 region has 11 residues. CDR1 and CDR2 (germline): ENHRY, SYGVKD. Written as DNA, the CDR3 is TGTGCCATCAGTGAGGGTGGGCCCCAGCATTTT. This sequence encodes CAISEGGPQHF.